This T cell receptor beta chain emerged from a study of T cell clonotyping in hematopoietic cell transplantation. Points from the study as a whole: No sorting was done, leaving CD4 and CD8 contributions mixed.

Details on this clone: Its antigen is unidentified.

The germline gives CDR1 SGHAT, CDR2 FQNNGV. The CDR3 length is 15 residues. V gave up 5 bases and J gave up 7 bases; unmatched junction bases: 10. Recipient blood drawn about 28 days pretransplant and days 30, 100, 180 after. Measured with immunoSEQ multiplex PCR; TCRdb has only the in-frame clones, and not every one. The sample has some 5,800 clones, roughly nine tenths seen once; the top ten hold more than 14%. This specimen consisted of peripheral blood mononuclear cells, obtained 180 days after allogeneic stem cell transplant. The source is a female patient aged 45-65 years who had an allogeneic stem cell transplant from an unrelated donor, so the T cells may come from the graft donor. Some clones in this sample may be carry-over from other donors' samples. This chain joins TRBV11-2 and TRBJ1-4; 7 bases map to TRBD1. CDR3 sequence reads: CASSPGGGSSEKLFF. DNA of the CDR3: TGTGCCAGCAGCCCAGGGGGTGGAAGTAGTGAAAAACTGTTTTTT.